What follows is one T cell receptor (beta chain) and its context. PCR employed 60 Vbeta and 13 Jbeta primers. Here immunoSEQ multiplex PCR was the method, and the copy in TCRdb shows in-frame clones only, minus some. The table includes about 120,000 clones, around 80% detected once. This record comes from a study of cytomegalovirus exposure and HLA in healthy donors. The CDR3 contains 18 residues. Trimming removed 0 bases at V and 1 base at J, with 18 bases between. Germline V gene data show CDR1 as MNHNS and CDR2 as SASEGT. The sequence was collected from a female donor in good health and CMV-seropositive. V usage is TRBV6-1 and J usage is TRBJ1-1, with D perhaps TRBD1 (5 bases). Sequenced: PBMCs. CDR3 nucleotides: TGTGCCAGCAGTGAAGCGCTAGCGGCAGGGAGTTCGAACACTGAAGCTTTCTTT. Its protein is CASSEALAAGSSNTEAFF.